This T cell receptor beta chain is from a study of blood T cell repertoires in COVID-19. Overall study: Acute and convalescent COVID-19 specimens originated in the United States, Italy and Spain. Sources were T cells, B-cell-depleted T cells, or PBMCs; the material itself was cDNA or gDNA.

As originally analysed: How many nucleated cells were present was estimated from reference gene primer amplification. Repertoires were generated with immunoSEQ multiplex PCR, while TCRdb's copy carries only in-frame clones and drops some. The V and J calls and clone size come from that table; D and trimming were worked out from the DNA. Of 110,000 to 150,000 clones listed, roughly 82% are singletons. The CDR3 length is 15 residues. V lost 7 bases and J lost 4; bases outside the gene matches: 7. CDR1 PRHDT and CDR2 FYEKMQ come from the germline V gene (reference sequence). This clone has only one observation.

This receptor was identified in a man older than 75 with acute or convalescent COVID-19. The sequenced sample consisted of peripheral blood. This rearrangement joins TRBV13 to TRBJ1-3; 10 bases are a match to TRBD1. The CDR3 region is CASTVDRGRGNTIYF. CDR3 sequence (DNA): TGTGCCAGCACCGTCGACAGGGGGCGAGGAAACACCATATATTTT.